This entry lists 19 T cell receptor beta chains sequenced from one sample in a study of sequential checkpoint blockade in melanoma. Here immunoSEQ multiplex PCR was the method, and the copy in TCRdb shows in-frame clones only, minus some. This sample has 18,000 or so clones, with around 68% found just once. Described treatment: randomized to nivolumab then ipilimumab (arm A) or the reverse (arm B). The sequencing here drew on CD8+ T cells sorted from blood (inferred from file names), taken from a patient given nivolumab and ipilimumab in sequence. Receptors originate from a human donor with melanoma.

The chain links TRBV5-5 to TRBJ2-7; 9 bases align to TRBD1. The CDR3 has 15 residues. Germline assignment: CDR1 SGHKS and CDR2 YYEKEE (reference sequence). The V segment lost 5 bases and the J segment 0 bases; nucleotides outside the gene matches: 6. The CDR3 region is CASRIGTGNSYEQYF. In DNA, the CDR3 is TGTGCCAGCAGGATCGGGACAGGGAACTCCTACGAGCAGTACTTC.

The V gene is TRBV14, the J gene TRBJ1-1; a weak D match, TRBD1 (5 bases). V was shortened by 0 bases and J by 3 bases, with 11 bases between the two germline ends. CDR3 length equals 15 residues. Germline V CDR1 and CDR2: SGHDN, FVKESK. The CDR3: CASSQDRGWYTEAFF. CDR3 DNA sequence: TGTGCCAGCAGCCAAGATCGGGGGTGGTACACTGAAGCTTTCTTT.

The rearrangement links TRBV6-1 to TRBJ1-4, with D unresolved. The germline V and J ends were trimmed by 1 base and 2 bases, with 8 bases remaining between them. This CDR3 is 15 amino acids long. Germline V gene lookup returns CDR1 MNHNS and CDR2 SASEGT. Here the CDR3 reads CASSEGWATNEKLFF. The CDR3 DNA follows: TGTGCCAGCAGTGAAGGGTGGGCTACTAATGAAAAACTGTTTTTT.

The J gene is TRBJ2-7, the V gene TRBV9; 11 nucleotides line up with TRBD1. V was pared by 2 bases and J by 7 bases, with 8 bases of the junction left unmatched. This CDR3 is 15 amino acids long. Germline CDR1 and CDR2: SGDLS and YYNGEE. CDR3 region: CASSVFGQGAEEQYF. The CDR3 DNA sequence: TGTGCCAGCAGCGTGTTCGGACAGGGGGCGGAAGAGCAGTACTTC.

CDR3 loop: CASSDSDKNTGELFF. CDR3 nucleotides: TGTGCCAGCAGTGACTCCGACAAGAACACCGGGGAGCTGTTTTTT. This chain uses TRBV6-4 with TRBJ2-2; D gene uncertain. Trimming shortened V by 0 bases and J by 1 base, and 6 bases separated the two germline ends. The CDR3 extends over 15 amino acids. Per germline, CDR1 MRHNA and CDR2 SNTAGT.

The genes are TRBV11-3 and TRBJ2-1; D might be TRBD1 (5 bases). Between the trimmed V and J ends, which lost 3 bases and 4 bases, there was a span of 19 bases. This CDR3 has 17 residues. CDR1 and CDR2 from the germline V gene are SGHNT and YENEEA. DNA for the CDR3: TGTGCCAGCAGCTTCAGTAGGGGTCGCAATCGTTACAATGAGCAGTTCTTC. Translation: CASSFSRGRNRYNEQFF.

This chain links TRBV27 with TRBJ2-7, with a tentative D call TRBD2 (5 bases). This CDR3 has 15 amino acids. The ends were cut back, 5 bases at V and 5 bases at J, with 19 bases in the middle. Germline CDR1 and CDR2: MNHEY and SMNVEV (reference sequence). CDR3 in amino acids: CASSDTGEGENEQYF. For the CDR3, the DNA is TGTGCCAGCAGTGACACCGGGGAAGGTGAGAACGAGCAGTACTTC.

The CDR3 here is CASSLVKTGAAEAFF. The CDR3, as DNA: TGTGCCAGCAGCTTAGTTAAGACAGGGGCAGCTGAAGCTTTCTTT. The chain recombines TRBV7-8 with TRBJ1-1; TRBD1 aligns across 8 bases. In germline, CDR1 is SGHVS, CDR2 FQNEAQ. CDR3 length: 15 amino acids. The ends lost 1 base at V and 6 bases at J; junction bases unmatched: 7.

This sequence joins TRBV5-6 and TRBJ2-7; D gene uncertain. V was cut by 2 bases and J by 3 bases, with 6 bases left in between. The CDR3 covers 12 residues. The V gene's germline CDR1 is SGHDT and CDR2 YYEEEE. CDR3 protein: CASSLRGYEQYF. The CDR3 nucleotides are TGTGCCAGCAGCTTAAGAGGCTACGAGCAGTACTTC.

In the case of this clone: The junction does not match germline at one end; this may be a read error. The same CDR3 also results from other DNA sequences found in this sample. This CDR3 is CASSPTGELYEQYF. CDR3 in DNA: TGTGCCAGCAGCCCGACAGGGGAGCTATACGAGCAGTACTTC. This rearrangement joins TRBV4-1 to TRBJ2-7; 8 bases are shared with TRBD1. This CDR3 comprises 14 residues. CDR1 and CDR2 (germline): MGHRA, YSYEKL.

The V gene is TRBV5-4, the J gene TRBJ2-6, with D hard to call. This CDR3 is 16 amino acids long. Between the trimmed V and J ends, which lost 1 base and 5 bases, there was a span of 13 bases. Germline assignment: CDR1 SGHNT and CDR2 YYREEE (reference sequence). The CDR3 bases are TGTGCCAGCAGCTTGCCAGGCGAGCTCTGGGCCAACGTCCTGACTTTC. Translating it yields CASSLPGELWANVLTF. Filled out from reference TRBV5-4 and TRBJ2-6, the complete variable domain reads ETGVTQSPTHLIKTRGQQVTLRCSSQSGHNTVSWYQQALGQGPQFIFQYYREEENGRGNFPPRFSGLQFPNYSSELNVNALELDDSALYLCASSLPGELWANVLTFGAGSRLTVL.

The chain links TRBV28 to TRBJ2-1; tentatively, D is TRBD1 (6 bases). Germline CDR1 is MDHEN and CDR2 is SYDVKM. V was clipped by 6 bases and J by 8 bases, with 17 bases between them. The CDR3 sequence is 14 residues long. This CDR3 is CASSLRTAGDEQFF. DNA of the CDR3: TGTGCCAGCAGCCTACGGACAGCCGGCGATGAGCAGTTCTTC.

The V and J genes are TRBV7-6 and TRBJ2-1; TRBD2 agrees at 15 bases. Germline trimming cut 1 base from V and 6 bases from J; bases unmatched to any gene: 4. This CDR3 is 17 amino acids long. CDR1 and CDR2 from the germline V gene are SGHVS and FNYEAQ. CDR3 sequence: CASSLDRGLAGGNEQFF. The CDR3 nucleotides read TGTGCCAGCAGCTTAGATCGGGGACTAGCGGGGGGCAATGAGCAGTTCTTC.

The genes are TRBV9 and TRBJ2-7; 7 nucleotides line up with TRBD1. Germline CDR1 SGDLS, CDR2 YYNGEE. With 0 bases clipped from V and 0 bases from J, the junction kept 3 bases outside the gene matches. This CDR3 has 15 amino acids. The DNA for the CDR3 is TGTGCCAGCAGCGTAGAGCACAGGGGCTCCTACGAGCAGTACTTC. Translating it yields CASSVEHRGSYEQYF.

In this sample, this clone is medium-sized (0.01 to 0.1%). The CDR3 reads CASSLWTGGVRYEQYF. In DNA, the CDR3 is TGTGCCAGCAGCTTATGGACAGGGGGGGTGAGGTACGAGCAGTACTTC. The gene calls are TRBV7-9 and TRBJ2-7, with 10 bases lining up with TRBD1. This CDR3 contains 16 residues. Germline V lookup: CDR1 SEHNR, CDR2 FQNEAQ (reference sequence). V was clipped by 2 bases and J by 4 bases; unmatched bases: 8.

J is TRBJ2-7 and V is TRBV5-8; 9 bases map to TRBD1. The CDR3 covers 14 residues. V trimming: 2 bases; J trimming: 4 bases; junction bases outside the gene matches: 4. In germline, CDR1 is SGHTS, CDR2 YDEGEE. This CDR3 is CASSFGDRVYEQYF. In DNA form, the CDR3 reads TGTGCCAGCAGCTTTGGGGACAGGGTTTACGAGCAGTACTTC.

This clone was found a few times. CDR3 DNA: TGTGCCAGCACCGAAGGAGGGGCGATGAACACTGAAGCTTTCTTT. It encodes CASTEGGAMNTEAFF. The chain joins TRBV9 to TRBJ1-1, with D possibly matching TRBD1 (5 bases). This CDR3 spans 15 amino acids. Germline-derived CDR1 and CDR2 are SGDLS and YYNGEE. V gave up 6 bases and J gave up 0 bases, with 15 bases separating them.

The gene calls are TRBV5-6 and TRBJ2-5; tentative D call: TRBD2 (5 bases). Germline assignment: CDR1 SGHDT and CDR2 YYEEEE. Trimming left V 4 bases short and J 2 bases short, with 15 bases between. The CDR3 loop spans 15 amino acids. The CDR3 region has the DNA TGTGCCAGCAGCCTTGGAGGAGGTGGACAAGAGACCCAGTACTTC. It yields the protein CASSLGGGGQETQYF.

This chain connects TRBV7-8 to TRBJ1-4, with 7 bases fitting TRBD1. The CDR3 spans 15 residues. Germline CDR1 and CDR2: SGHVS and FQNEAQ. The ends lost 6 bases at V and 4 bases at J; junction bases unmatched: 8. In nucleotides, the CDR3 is TGTGCCAGCAGGCGGGACAGCGGACTTAATGAAAAACTGTTTTTT. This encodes CASRRDSGLNEKLFF.